This passage covers 18 T cell receptor beta chains from one sample sequenced in a study of blood T cell repertoires in COVID-19. The protocol was immunoSEQ multiplex PCR, while the TCRdb copy is restricted to in-frame clones and leaves out a portion. The sample has approximately 160,000 clones, over 70% seen once. The sample was PBMCs or T cells enriched from blood (not recorded which). The receptors come from a woman between 45 and 60 years old in a cohort exposed to, infected with or recovered from COVID-19 (not recorded which).

The V call is TRBV9, the J call TRBJ1-4, with 9 positions matching TRBD1. Trimming at V came to 3 bases and at J to 6 bases, leaving 6 bases not matched to a gene. Germline CDR1 and CDR2: SGDLS and YYNGEE. The CDR3 extends over 15 amino acids. The CDR3 protein is CASSAQGASHEKLFF. DNA for the CDR3: TGTGCCAGCAGCGCACAGGGGGCCTCCCATGAAAAACTGTTTTTT.

The V call is TRBV19, the J call TRBJ1-1, with 9 bases fitting TRBD1. Germline assignment: CDR1 LNHDA and CDR2 SQIVND (reference sequence). This CDR3 spans 16 amino acids. V was pared by 5 bases and J by 1 base, with 8 bases of the junction left unmatched. The CDR3: CASSAQGQGSNTEAFF. CDR3 sequence (DNA): TGTGCCAGTAGTGCCCAGGGACAGGGCTCGAACACTGAAGCTTTCTTT.

The chain recombines TRBV5-6 with TRBJ2-1; 14 nucleotides agree with TRBD2. V lost 4 bases and J lost 10; bases outside the gene matches: 7. This CDR3 is built from 15 residues. The V gene's germline CDR1 is SGHDT and CDR2 YYEEEE. The CDR3 protein is CASSHGTSGRREQFF. CDR3 nucleotides: TGTGCCAGCAGCCACGGGACTAGCGGGAGACGGGAGCAGTTCTTC.

The chain recombines TRBV11-2 with TRBJ2-3; D is undetermined. The germline V and J ends were trimmed by 3 bases and 0 bases, with 10 bases remaining between them. The germline V gene encodes CDR1 SGHAT and CDR2 FQNNGV. The length of the CDR3 is 15 residues. The CDR3 here is CASSFGGTSTDTQYF. CDR3 nucleotides: TGTGCCAGCAGCTTTGGCGGAACTAGCACAGATACGCAGTATTTT.

A few counts support this clone. The rearrangement links TRBV19 to TRBJ1-1; D is unresolved. The CDR3 sequence is 12 residues long. The germline gives CDR1 LNHDA, CDR2 SQIVND (reference sequence). The germline V and J ends were trimmed by 3 bases and 11 bases, with 13 bases remaining between them. The CDR3 spells CASSIHTGWAFF. Written as DNA, the CDR3 is TGTGCCAGTAGTATTCACACCGGGTGGGCTTTCTTT.

The chain links TRBV11-2 to TRBJ2-3; D perhaps matches TRBD2 (7 bases). Germline V gene data show CDR1 as SGHAT and CDR2 as FQNNGV. The CDR3 covers 14 residues. V gave up 3 bases and J gave up 8 bases, with 15 bases separating them. For the CDR3, the DNA is TGTGCCAGCAGCTTCGGCGGGGGCAGGGGTACGCAGTATTTT. It is translated as CASSFGGGRGTQYF.

The table lists this clone with a few counts. The chain's CDR3 is CASSSLAGGSSEQYF. Written as DNA, the CDR3 is TGTGCCAGCAGCTCGCTAGCGGGGGGGTCGTCTGAGCAGTACTTC. The rearrangement joins TRBV11-2 to TRBJ2-7; 12 nucleotides line up with TRBD2. J was trimmed by 7 bases and V by 4 bases; bases with no gene match: 8. The length of the CDR3 is 15 residues. Per the germline V gene, CDR1 is SGHAT and CDR2 is FQNNGV.

This clone was counted only a few times. V is TRBV19 and J is TRBJ1-5; no firm D call. The CDR3 covers 15 residues. Germline V gives CDR1 LNHDA, CDR2 SQIVND (reference sequence). V was cut by 6 bases and J by 3 bases, with 15 bases left in between. Here the CDR3 reads CASRPIGGPNQPQHF. The CDR3 DNA sequence: TGTGCCAGTAGACCTATAGGAGGGCCCAATCAGCCCCAGCATTTT.

This sequence joins TRBV11-1 and TRBJ1-2; D might be TRBD1 (6 bases). The ends were cut back, 6 bases at V and 7 bases at J, with 15 bases in the middle. The CDR3 is 13 residues long. Germline loops: CDR1 SGHAT, CDR2 FQDESV (reference sequence). This chain's CDR3 is CASSFTGRSGYTF. The DNA of the CDR3 is TGTGCCAGCAGTTTCACAGGGAGATCTGGCTACACCTTC.

This clone was recorded once. The genes are TRBV5-1 and TRBJ2-7; 14 positions match TRBD2. CDR1 and CDR2 from the germline V gene are SGHRS and YFSETQ. The CDR3 extends over 17 amino acids. Trimming took 0 bases from V and 0 from J; bases not matched to a gene: 2. The CDR3 here is CASSLGLAGGSSYEQYF. CDR3 coding DNA: TGCGCCAGCAGCTTGGGACTAGCGGGAGGGAGCTCCTACGAGCAGTACTTC.

Details on this clone: Other DNA sequences within the sample encode an identical CDR3. The chain employs TRBV4-1 and TRBJ2-2; TRBD2 matches 13 bases. V shed 1 base, J shed 4 bases, and the junction held 6 bases outside the gene matches. The CDR3 is 18 amino acids. The germline CDR1 and CDR2 sequences are MGHRA and YSYEKL. CDR3 coding DNA: TGCGCCAGCAGCCAAGGAGGACTAGCGGGGGTCGGCACCGGGGAGCTGTTTTTT. As protein: CASSQGGLAGVGTGELFF.

In DNA form, the CDR3 reads TGTGCCTGGAGACATAGCCTATACGAGCAGTACTTC. Its protein product is CAWRHSLYEQYF. This chain links TRBV30 with TRBJ2-7; no clear D gene. The CDR3 has 12 residues. Germline loops: CDR1 GTSNPN, CDR2 SVGIG (reference sequence). V was trimmed by 3 bases and J by 4 bases, leaving 10 bases between them.

The rearrangement joins TRBV4-1 to TRBJ2-1; 12 nucleotides align to TRBD2. The V segment lost 5 bases and the J segment 10 bases; nucleotides outside the gene matches: 6. Germline CDR1 is MGHRA and CDR2 is YSYEKL. The CDR3 is made up of 14 amino acids. CDR3 loop: CASSGRLAGVEQFF. The CDR3 nucleotides are TGCGCCAGCAGCGGCCGACTAGCGGGGGTGGAGCAGTTCTTC.

This chain uses TRBV7-3 with TRBJ2-1; 7 nucleotides match TRBD1. Trimming removed 1 base from V and 5 bases from J; junction bases left unmatched: 5. The germline V gene has CDR1 SGHTA and CDR2 FQGTGA. The CDR3 totals 15 residues. The CDR3 nucleotides are TGTGCCAGCAGCTTAATGACAGGGCTGAACAATGAGCAGTTCTTC. Its translation: CASSLMTGLNNEQFF. Full variable domain (missing parts from reference TRBV7-3 and TRBJ2-1): GAGVSQTPSNKVTEKGKYVELRCDPISGHTALYWYRQSLGQGPEFLIYFQGTGAADDSGLPNDRFFAVRPEGSVSTLKIQRTERGDSAVYLCASSLMTGLNNEQFFGPGTRLTVL.

The chain links TRBV2 to TRBJ1-1; D perhaps matches TRBD1 (6 bases). From germline, CDR1 is SNHLY and CDR2 FYNNEI. V shed 6 bases and J shed 5 bases, with 16 bases lying between them. This CDR3 is built from 14 residues. CDR3 amino acids: CASSKGGVGTEAFF. The CDR3 region has the DNA TGTGCCAGCAGCAAGGGGGGGGTCGGGACTGAAGCTTTCTTT.

The chain uses TRBV10-2 and TRBJ2-7; TRBD2 is a possible D gene (6 bases). V lost 5 bases and J 6 bases, leaving 17 bases between the germline ends. The V gene's germline CDR1 is WSHSY and CDR2 SAAADI. The CDR3 consists of 14 residues. The CDR3 coding sequence is TGCGCCAGCAGTTTGGCCGGGGGTAGTGTCGAGCAGTACTTC. Its translation: CASSLAGGSVEQYF.

The genes are TRBV6-5 and TRBJ1-5; 11 bases line up with TRBD1. The CDR3 runs 14 residues. With V trimmed by 7 bases and J by 6 bases, 5 bases remained unmatched. Germline V gene data show CDR1 as MNHEY and CDR2 as SVGAGI. CDR3 nucleotide sequence: TGTGCCAGCAACTTAGGACAGGGGGCTCAGCCCCAGCATTTT. Amino acids: CASNLGQGAQPQHF.

V gene TRBV28 combines with J gene TRBJ2-7, with D tentatively TRBD1 (5 bases). Germline values: CDR1 MDHEN, CDR2 SYDVKM. The CDR3 has 15 residues. The V end lost 7 bases, the J end lost 2 bases, and 18 bases lay between the germline ends. CDR3 in DNA: TGTGCCAGCACGGACATTGACAGTTTCGCCTACGAGCAGTACTTC. Residues: CASTDIDSFAYEQYF.